The clone carrying this TCR beta chain was seen more than once but under ten times. The antigen is not known. Through a sample-barcoded 5' primer and a J-beta primer mix, a second PCR was run for roughly 6 to 11 cycles. TCRdb fed the 5' RACE reads into MiXCR, producing one record per CDR3 protein. The data contain some 890,000 distinct CDR3 sequences, about 27% of them seen just once; the ten biggest clones take up 10%. This specimen comes from a study of blood T cells in healthy people across ages. Trimming shortened V by 1 base and J by 1 base, and 9 bases separated the two germline ends. Looked up from germline, CDR1 is SEHNR and CDR2 is FQNEAQ (reference sequence). The CDR3 is 15 residues long. Study-wide results and limits: Unsorted PBMCs prevented conclusive naive versus antigen-experienced comparison. Older age coincided with a roughly linear decline in TCR beta diversity per million T cells.

Donors gave approximately 9.9 milliliters of peripheral blood apiece. This same sample was also taken into another study, of T cells of mothers and their children. That work adds: Overlap ran slightly, non-significantly higher for related than unrelated mother-child pairs.

The chain joins TRBV7-9 to TRBJ2-3; D unresolved. Sequencing was carried out using blood. This TCR derives from a woman in her 40s in good health. The CDR3 spells CASSLGSDRTDTQYF. CDR3 coding DNA: TGTGCCAGCAGCTTAGGGTCAGACCGCACAGATACGCAGTATTTT.